These 20 T cell receptor beta chains share one sample of origin, sequenced in a study of TIL therapy for anti-PD-1-resistant metastatic lung cancer. Time point of the sample: pre-treatment sample, taken before nivolumab and TIL therapy. The libraries were made with immunoSEQ v3. The repertoire was sequenced with immunoSEQ multiplex PCR; TCRdb's copy has only in-frame clones and lacks some. Of about 52,000 clones in the sample, roughly 78% were seen once. The source was blood, collected at baseline. The receptors derive from a woman aged 30-85 years with non-small cell lung cancer.

This chain uses TRBV6-1 with TRBJ1-1; 7 positions agree with TRBD1. This CDR3 comprises 12 residues. Germline CDR1 is MNHNS and CDR2 is SASEGT. The J segment lost 9 bases and the V segment lost 6 bases, leaving 7 bases of the junction unmatched. The CDR3 sequence is CASSDRGQQAFF. The CDR3, as DNA: TGTGCCAGCAGCGATAGGGGACAGCAAGCTTTCTTT.

The J gene is TRBJ1-3, the V gene TRBV4-3; D possibly corresponds to TRBD1 (6 bases). Germline CDR1 reads LGHNA; CDR2 reads YSLEER. V was trimmed by 6 bases and J by 1 base, leaving 10 bases between them. This CDR3 has 14 amino acids. For the CDR3, the DNA is TGCGCCAGCAGAGGGACAAGGTCTGGAAACACCATATATTTT. The encoded protein is CASRGTRSGNTIYF.

V is TRBV6-4 and J is TRBJ2-6, with 8 bases that match TRBD1. Trimming at V came to 2 bases and at J to 0 bases, leaving 12 bases not matched to a gene. CDR3 length equals 20 residues. The germline CDR1 and CDR2 sequences are MRHNA and SNTAGT. The CDR3 DNA is TGTGCCAGCAGTGACCCCAAAGGACAGGGAATTATCTCTGGGGCCAACGTCCTGACTTTC. It is translated as CASSDPKGQGIISGANVLTF.

This clone was counted once. The chain joins TRBV4-1 to TRBJ2-7, with 12 nucleotides matching TRBD2. The CDR3 covers 18 residues. Germline V CDR1 and CDR2: MGHRA, YSYEKL. Unmatched junction bases numbered 7, after V lost 1 base and J lost 0 bases. CDR3 loop: CASSQATGTSGYSYEQYF. In nucleotides, the CDR3 is TGCGCCAGCAGCCAAGCTACCGGGACTAGCGGGTACTCCTACGAGCAGTACTTC.

The table lists this clone with a few counts. The chain couples TRBV25-1 to TRBJ2-7; no firm D call. Trimming stripped 1 base from V and 9 bases from J, with 16 bases between. The length of the CDR3 is 14 residues. CDR1 is MGHDK, CDR2 SYGVNS, per germline. The CDR3 bases are TGTGCCAGCAGTGAATTCGTTACGGGTCCTAGGCAGTACTTC. Translation gives CASSEFVTGPRQYF.

V and J are TRBV4-1 and TRBJ2-2; 9 bases fit TRBD1. The CDR3 runs to 16 residues. V lost 4 bases and J lost 3; bases outside the gene matches: 6. The germline V gene has CDR1 MGHRA and CDR2 YSYEKL. CDR3: CASSPQDRGDTGELFF. The CDR3 DNA follows: TGCGCCAGCAGCCCTCAAGACAGGGGGGACACCGGGGAGCTGTTTTTT.

The gene calls are TRBV5-6 and TRBJ2-1; TRBD2 matches at 7 bases. With V trimmed by 3 bases and J by 3 bases, 6 bases remained unmatched. The CDR3 length is 15 residues. Per the germline V gene, CDR1 is SGHDT and CDR2 is YYEEEE. Here the CDR3 reads CASSSAGTIYNEQFF. CDR3 coding DNA: TGTGCCAGCAGCTCGGCCGGGACTATCTACAATGAGCAGTTCTTC.

In DNA, the CDR3 is TGCGCCAGCAGCTTGGTTCGCCTAGAGGGAATCGGGGAGCTGTTTTTT. Amino acids: CASSLVRLEGIGELFF. The V call is TRBV5-1, the J call TRBJ2-2; D might be TRBD2 (5 bases). Germline CDR1 SGHRS, CDR2 YFSETQ. This CDR3 spans 16 amino acids. V gave up 0 bases and J gave up 7 bases, with 16 bases separating them.

This chain connects TRBV2 to TRBJ2-5; no firm D call. Between the trimmed V and J ends, which lost 6 bases and 4 bases, there was a span of 12 bases. This CDR3 spans 13 amino acids. CDR1 and CDR2 from the germline V gene are SNHLY and FYNNEI. CDR3 DNA sequence: TGTGCCAGCAGGAAAAGAGAGGCAGAGACCCAGTACTTC. Its translation is CASRKREAETQYF.

The V call is TRBV29-1, the J call TRBJ1-2; possibly TRBD1 for D (5 bases). CDR1 is SQVTM and CDR2 is ANQGSEA in the germline V gene. Trimming cost V 6 bases and J 2 bases, with 19 bases left between them. CDR3 length equals 15 residues. CDR3 coding DNA: TGCAGCGTCCAGCCCCAAGGGACGGTGAACTATGGCTACACCTTC. It is translated as CSVQPQGTVNYGYTF. The variable domain in full, with the rest retrieved from reference TRBV29-1 and TRBJ1-2, is SAVISQKPSRDICQRGTSLTIQCQVDSQVTMMFWYRQQPGQSLTLIATANQGSEATYESGFVIDKFPISRPNLTFSTLTVSNMSPEDSSIYLCSVQPQGTVNYGYTFGSGTRLTVV.

V usage is TRBV27 and J usage is TRBJ1-6; TRBD1 matches 8 bases. Germline assignment: CDR1 MNHEY and CDR2 SMNVEV (reference sequence). V lost 3 bases to trimming and J lost 12 bases; unmatched junction nucleotides: 7. The CDR3 spans 14 residues. CDR3 DNA sequence: TGTGCCAGCAGTTTCTGGCCAGGGGGCGGACCCCTCCACTTT. This encodes CASSFWPGGGPLHF.

The J gene is TRBJ2-7, the V gene TRBV7-9; D is undetermined. Germline values: CDR1 SEHNR, CDR2 FQNEAQ (reference sequence). This CDR3 region has 15 residues. The V gene lost 2 bases and the J gene lost 0 bases, with 11 bases spanning the gap. DNA for the CDR3: TGTGCCAGCAGCTTAACTCCCCCCCTCTCCTACGAGCAGTACTTC. Protein: CASSLTPPLSYEQYF.

The V call is TRBV6-1, the J call TRBJ2-2, with D possibly being TRBD2 (5 bases). Per germline, CDR1 MNHNS and CDR2 SASEGT. This CDR3 is built from 15 residues. The V end was cut by 7 bases, the J end by 2 bases, with 14 bases between. CDR3 sequence (DNA): TGTGCCAGCATGGCTGTCAGCGGCAACACCGGGGAGCTGTTTTTT. This gives the protein CASMAVSGNTGELFF.

V and J are TRBV6-6 and TRBJ2-3, with D possibly matching TRBD1 (6 bases). Trimming cost V 6 bases and J 0 bases, with 16 bases left between them. Germline V CDR1 and CDR2: MNHNY, SVGAGI (reference sequence). The CDR3 has 16 amino acids. CDR3 residues: CASSDRDTTSTDTQYF. As DNA, the CDR3 is TGTGCCAGCAGCGACCGGGACACAACTAGCACAGATACGCAGTATTTT.

The chain links TRBV19 to TRBJ2-2; D is unresolved. This CDR3 spans 14 amino acids. V shed 6 bases and J shed 2 bases, with 10 bases lying between them. The germline CDR1 and CDR2 sequences are LNHDA and SQIVND (reference sequence). The DNA for the CDR3 is TGTGCCAGTAGCTACAGCCTAAACACCGGGGAGCTGTTTTTT. Its protein product is CASSYSLNTGELFF.

This chain uses TRBV6-5 with TRBJ2-1, with TRBD2 matching over 9 bases. The CDR3 has 15 residues. V lost 6 bases to trimming and J lost 8 bases; unmatched junction nucleotides: 11. Germline lookup yields CDR1 MNHEY and CDR2 SVGAGI. This CDR3 is CASRRTSAPLHEQFF. In DNA, the CDR3 is TGTGCCAGCAGGCGGACTAGCGCCCCGCTCCATGAGCAGTTCTTC.

The chain has TRBV5-4 and TRBJ2-7; TRBD1 matches at 12 bases. Losses at the gene ends were 4 bases for V and 3 bases for J; bases not matched to a gene: 8. Germline loops: CDR1 SGHNT, CDR2 YYREEE (reference sequence). This CDR3 is built from 16 residues. For the CDR3, the DNA is TGTGCCAGCAGCATACGGGACAGGGGGCTTAACTACGAGCAGTACTTC. Translated, it gives CASSIRDRGLNYEQYF.

The chain uses TRBV28 and TRBJ1-5; tentative D call: TRBD1 (5 bases). This CDR3 is 15 amino acids long. V was cut by 3 bases and J by 0 bases, with 9 bases left in between. The germline gives CDR1 MDHEN, CDR2 SYDVKM. The CDR3 coding sequence is TGTGCCAGCAGTTTCGACAGCTATAGCAATCAGCCCCAGCATTTT. Translating gives CASSFDSYSNQPQHF. The full variable domain, rest sourced from reference TRBV28 and TRBJ1-5, is DVKVTQSSRYLVKRTGEKVFLECVQDMDHENMFWYRQDPGLGLRLIYFSYDVKMKEKGDIPEGYSVSREKKERFSLILESASTNQTSMYLCASSFDSYSNQPQHFGDGTRLSIL.

The chain links TRBV6-6 to TRBJ2-7, with TRBD1 identical over 7 bases. J was trimmed by 8 bases and V by 5 bases; bases with no gene match: 6. The CDR3 covers 12 residues. Germline V gene lookup returns CDR1 MNHNY and CDR2 SVGAGI (reference sequence). CDR3 DNA sequence: TGTGCCAGCAGTATGACACAGGGGAAGCAGTACTTC. Amino acid sequence: CASSMTQGKQYF.

V and J are TRBV29-1 and TRBJ1-2; D perhaps matches TRBD1 (5 bases). The CDR3 is 14 amino acids. Trimming took off 6 bases at V and 3 bases at J, with 17 bases between the two ends. In germline, CDR1 is SQVTM, CDR2 ANQGSEA. The CDR3 nucleotides read TGCAGCGTACTGACAGTGGGGTCAGACTATGGCTACACCTTC. It codes for CSVLTVGSDYGYTF.